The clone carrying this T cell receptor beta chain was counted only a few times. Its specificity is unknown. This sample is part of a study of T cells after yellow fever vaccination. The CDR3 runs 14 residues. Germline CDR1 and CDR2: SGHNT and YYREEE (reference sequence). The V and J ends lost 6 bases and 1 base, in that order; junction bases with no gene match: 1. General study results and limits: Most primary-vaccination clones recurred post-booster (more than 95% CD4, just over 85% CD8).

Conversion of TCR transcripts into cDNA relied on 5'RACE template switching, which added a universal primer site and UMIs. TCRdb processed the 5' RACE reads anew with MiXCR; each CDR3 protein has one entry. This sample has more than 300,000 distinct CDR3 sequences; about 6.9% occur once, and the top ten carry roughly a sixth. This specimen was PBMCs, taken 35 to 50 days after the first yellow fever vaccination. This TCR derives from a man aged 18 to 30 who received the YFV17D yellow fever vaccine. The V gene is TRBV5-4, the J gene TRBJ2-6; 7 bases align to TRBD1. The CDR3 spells CASNRGSGANVLTF. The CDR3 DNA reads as TGTGCCAGCAACAGGGGTTCTGGGGCCAACGTCCTGACTTTC. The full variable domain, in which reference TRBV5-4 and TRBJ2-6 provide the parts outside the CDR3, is ETGVTQSPTHLIKTRGQQVTLRCSSQSGHNTVSWYQQALGQGPQFIFQYYREEENGRGNFPPRFSGLQFPNYSSELNVNALELDDSALYLCASNRGSGANVLTFGAGSRLTVL.